The rows below give T cell receptor beta chains drawn from one sample of a study of HIV-infected patients and healthy controls. In TCRdb, the 5' RACE reads were re-called with MiXCR into one record per CDR3 protein. The sample holds about 6,000 distinct CDR3 sequences, roughly 10% seen once. The specimen comprised blood, sampled before antiretroviral therapy. These receptors were collected from an adult with HIV infection. Both conserved end residues are part of each CDR3. The order of the fields is clone size, V gene, J gene, CDR3 protein. Clone size appears in some rows only: once, few, many, or a class for an expanded clone.

many	TRBV5-1	TRBJ1-4	CASSSSYRPANEKLFF
medium-sized	TRBV27	TRBJ1-4	CASRRTATATNEKLFF
many	TRBV3-1	TRBJ2-7	CASSQDGGIEQYF
NA	TRBV6-1	TRBJ1-2	CASTKDRGVYGYTF
NA	TRBV2	TRBJ2-3	CASSEAGVNTDTQYF
NA	TRBV6-4	TRBJ2-3	CASSDSGTSGTDTQYF
medium-sized	TRBV4-1	TRBJ1-4	CASRNDEKLFF
medium-sized	TRBV5-3	TRBJ2-7	CARYGDGWSSYEQYF
many	TRBV20-1	TRBJ2-1	CSAQLSASGYNEQFF
medium-sized	TRBV3-1	TRBJ1-5	CASSQGAPNQPQHF
medium-sized	TRBV7-9	TRBJ2-1	CASSKNRRTGLFDEQFF
medium-sized	TRBV25-1	TRBJ2-7	CASRPNQGASYEQYF
few	TRBV27	TRBJ1-4	CASKTLTAGGGEKLFF
many	TRBV20-1	TRBJ2-5	CSAPGSIQETQYF
medium-sized	TRBV2	TRBJ1-3	CASNRQTSSGNTIYF
NA	TRBV4-2	TRBJ2-1	CASSQPGLGYEQFF
many	TRBV28	TRBJ1-4	CASSFGEGGTNEKLFF
NA	TRBV6-5	TRBJ2-3	CASSPRGLAEDTQYF
medium-sized	TRBV14	TRBJ1-6	CASSQEGYSPLHF
medium-sized	TRBV7-2	TRBJ2-7	CASSSRTSGVREQYF
medium-sized	TRBV6-5	TRBJ1-2	CASTPGARVF
NA	TRBV7-2	TRBJ2-5	CASSLMRTSEETQYF
NA	TRBV19	TRBJ2-5	CASSGEETQYF
medium-sized	TRBV12-3/TRBV12-4	TRBJ1-6	CASSPRVGSPLHF
many	TRBV7-2	TRBJ1-2	CASSLGGGGSYGYTF
many	TRBV7-8	TRBJ2-3	CASSLPGLAGGPTDTQYF
medium-sized	TRBV12-3/TRBV12-4	TRBJ1-5	CASSFGSSQHF